This T cell receptor beta chain is from a study of PD-L1 blockade in urothelial cancer. The time point here: pretreatment peripheral blood. Between the trimmed V and J ends, which lost 0 bases and 2 bases, there was a span of 14 bases. The CDR3 is 16 amino acids. Germline-derived CDR1 and CDR2 are MNHEY and SVGAGI. The method was immunoSEQ multiplex PCR; TCRdb's version includes in-frame clones alone and lacks a portion of them. This table holds under 70,000 clones, more than 80% found once. The TCR sequence derives from a man between 65 and 85 years old with urothelial cancer. The chain uses TRBV6-5 and TRBJ2-7, with D unresolved. The sample here was PBMCs, taken around atezolizumab (anti-PD-L1) treatment. CDR3 region: CASSYSSQDFPYEQYF. Here the CDR3 DNA reads TGTGCCAGCAGTTACTCGAGTCAAGACTTCCCCTACGAGCAGTACTTC.